The entry below gives a single T cell receptor (beta chain) sequence along with its context. Trimming left V 1 base short and J 3 bases short, with 8 bases between. The CDR3 spans 15 residues. Germline CDR1 and CDR2: SGHDT and YYEEEE. This sample is drawn from a study of blood T cell repertoires in COVID-19. Study overall: COVID-19 samples, acute and convalescent, were from the United States, Italy and Spain. The analysed material was cDNA or gDNA that came from T cells, B-cell-depleted T cells, or PBMCs.

Per the authors' pipeline: Estimated nucleated cell counts came from reference gene primer amplification. The assay was immunoSEQ multiplex PCR, and TCRdb's table has in-frame clones only and misses some. The V and J calls and clone size come from that table; D and trimming were worked out from the DNA. Among 75,000 to 90,000 clones listed, around four fifths were seen once. The origin of this receptor is a human donor in a cohort sampled during active COVID-19. The chain has TRBV5-6 and TRBJ1-6, with D unresolved. Sequences were obtained from peripheral blood. The CDR3 sequence is CASSLRQDYNSPLHF. The CDR3 region has the DNA TGTGCCAGCAGCTTGAGGCAGGACTATAATTCACCCCTCCACTTT.